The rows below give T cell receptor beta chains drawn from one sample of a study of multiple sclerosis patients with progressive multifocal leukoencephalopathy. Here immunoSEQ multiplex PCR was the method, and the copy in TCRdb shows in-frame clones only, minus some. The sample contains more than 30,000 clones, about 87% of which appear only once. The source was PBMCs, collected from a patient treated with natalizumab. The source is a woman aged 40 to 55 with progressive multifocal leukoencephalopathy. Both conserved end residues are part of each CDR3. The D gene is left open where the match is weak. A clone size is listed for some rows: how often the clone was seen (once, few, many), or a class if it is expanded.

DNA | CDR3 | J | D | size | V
TGTGCCAGCAGCTCCGACACTGCAGCGGGAGGTCCCTACGAGCAGTACTTC | CASSSDTAAGGPYEQYF | TRBJ2-7 | TRBD2 | few | TRBV11-3
TGCGCCAGCAGCCAAGATGCGACGGGCGCCCGGCAAGGCTACACCTTC | CASSQDATGARQGYTF | TRBJ1-2 | . | . | TRBV4-3
TGTGCCATCAGCGACGGGACAGGGGGGTTTGAGCCCCAGCATTTT | CAISDGTGGFEPQHF | TRBJ1-5 | TRBD1 | . | TRBV10-3
TGTGCCAGCAGCTCCTCTAGCGGGAGGGCCGGCGGGGAGCTGTTTTTT | CASSSSSGRAGGELFF | TRBJ2-2 | TRBD2 | . | TRBV5-5
TGTGCCAGCAGCTACGCCGACAGGGGAGAAACTGAAGCTTTCTTT | CASSYADRGETEAFF | TRBJ1-1 | TRBD1 | . | TRBV2
TGTGCCAGCACCATGTTGGACAGGGAGTTGAACTATGGCTACACCTTC | CASTMLDRELNYGYTF | TRBJ1-2 | TRBD1 | once | TRBV7-9
TGCGCCAGCAGCCCTTCAAATGTGAACACTGAAGCTTTCTTT | CASSPSNVNTEAFF | TRBJ1-1 | . | . | TRBV4-3
TGTGCCAGCAGAACAGGGGCTGTAGATACGCAGTATTTT | CASRTGAVDTQYF | TRBJ2-3 | TRBD1 | . | TRBV27
TGCGCCAGCAGCTCGACCCTGGGACAGGGATCACCCCTCCACTTT | CASSSTLGQGSPLHF | TRBJ1-6 | TRBD1 | . | TRBV5-1
TGTGCCAGCACTGAACGCGACAGGGGGCGCCAGCCCCAGCATTTT | CASTERDRGRQPQHF | TRBJ1-5 | TRBD1 | . | TRBV2
TGTGCCAGCAGCCAAGGGCGGTCCGGCTACACCTTC | CASSQGRSGYTF | TRBJ1-2 | . | . | TRBV14
TGTGCCAGTAGTATTAGACAGGGGGCAAGGGAGACCCAGTACTTC | CASSIRQGARETQYF | TRBJ2-5 | TRBD1 | . | TRBV19
TGTGCCAGCAGCGTGGGACAGAATCTAATGAACACTGAAGCTTTCTTT | CASSVGQNLMNTEAFF | TRBJ1-1 | TRBD1 | once | TRBV5-6
TGTGCCAGCAGCCTCCCAGGGATGAACACTGAAGCTTTCTTT | CASSLPGMNTEAFF | TRBJ1-1 | . | . | TRBV14
TGTGCCAGCAGCTTGGAGCTAGCGGCTGATACGCAGTATTTT | CASSLELAADTQYF | TRBJ2-3 | TRBD2 | . | TRBV5-4
TGTGCCAGCAGCTCAGACAGACTCTCTTCATCACTCATCTCCTACGAGCAGTACTTC | CASSSDRLSSSLISYEQYF | TRBJ2-7 | . | . | TRBV7-9
TGTGCGAGCAGCCGAGCGGGAGCGGCCTATGAGCAGTTCTTC | CASSRAGAAYEQFF | TRBJ2-1 | TRBD2 | . | TRBV28
TGCAGCGTATCGAGGACAGGGGACACCGGGGAGCTGTTTTTT | CSVSRTGDTGELFF | TRBJ2-2 | TRBD1 | once | TRBV29-1
TGTGCCAGCAGCTTAGTGGGTCAGGGGGCTAGCAATCAGCCCCAGCATTTT | CASSLVGQGASNQPQHF | TRBJ1-5 | TRBD1 | once | TRBV7-2
TGTGCCTGGAGTAAGGGTAGCAATCAGCCCCAGCATTTT | CAWSKGSNQPQHF | TRBJ1-5 | . | . | TRBV30
TGTGCCTGGAGCCCTCGGGGCTATGGCTACACCTTC | CAWSPRGYGYTF | TRBJ1-2 | . | . | TRBV30
TGCAGCGTGGGGACGGTCAATGAGCAGTTCTTC | CSVGTVNEQFF | TRBJ2-1 | . | . | TRBV29-1
TGTGCCAGTAGTATTGATAGCGGGAGGCTGGAGACCCAGTACTTC | CASSIDSGRLETQYF | TRBJ2-5 | TRBD2 | . | TRBV19
TGTGCCAGCTCACCAGACCTTGCAACTAATGAAAAACTGTTTTTT | CASSPDLATNEKLFF | TRBJ1-4 | . | . | TRBV18
TGTGCCAGCTCACCACCTAGGGCGCGAGAAAAACTGTTTTTT | CASSPPRAREKLFF | TRBJ1-4 | . | . | TRBV18
TGTGCCAGCAGCTATAAGGCGGGAGGCCGCTACGAGCAGTACTTC | CASSYKAGGRYEQYF | TRBJ2-7 | TRBD2 | . | TRBV7-3
TGTGCCAGCAAAACGAACACCGGGGAGCTGTTTTTT | CASKTNTGELFF | TRBJ2-2 | . | once | TRBV6-4
TGTGCCAGCAGCTTAGTTCGAGAGCCGTTCGCGACCAATGAGCAGTTCTTC | CASSLVREPFATNEQFF | TRBJ2-1 | . | . | TRBV7-2
TGTGCCAGCAGCTTGGAGGGGGGACAGGTTAGCATTGAGCAGTACTTC | CASSLEGGQVSIEQYF | TRBJ2-7 | TRBD1 | . | TRBV5-8
TGCGCCAGCAGCCCCCGAGACCCCTTGTTCCAGTATTTT | CASSPRDPLFQYF | TRBJ2-3 | . | . | TRBV5-1
TGTGCCAGCAGTTTGGAGAACTATGGCTACACCTTC | CASSLENYGYTF | TRBJ1-2 | . | . | TRBV28
TGTGCCAGCAGCAAAGGACAGGGGGGCTTTGAGGGCTACACCTTC | CASSKGQGGFEGYTF | TRBJ1-2 | TRBD1 | . | TRBV7-6
TGTGCCACCAGCAGAGACTTGAACACTGAAGCTTTCTTT | CATSRDLNTEAFF | TRBJ1-1 | . | . | TRBV15
TGTGCCTGGGGGGGCAGGCACTCTGGGGCCAACGTCCTGACTTTC | CAWGGRHSGANVLTF | TRBJ2-6 | . | . | TRBV30
TGCGCCAGCACCCAACGGCGGGGTAGCAATGAGCAGTTCTTC | CASTQRRGSNEQFF | TRBJ2-1 | . | . | TRBV23-1
TGTGCCAGCAGTGGCCCCGGGGGTGGGGACGAGCAGTACTTC | CASSGPGGGDEQYF | TRBJ2-7 | . | . | TRBV2
TGCGCCAGCAGCGAAGACAGGGTCCGCGAGACCCAGTACTTC | CASSEDRVRETQYF | TRBJ2-5 | TRBD1 | . | TRBV10-1